The rows below give T cell receptor beta chains drawn from one sample of a study of T cells in tuberculosis. The method was immunoSEQ multiplex PCR; TCRdb's version includes in-frame clones alone and lacks a portion of them. The sample shows approximately 22,000 clones, around 82% of them seen only once. The starting material was PBMCs, obtained at tuberculosis diagnosis. All receptors derive from an adult with tuberculosis. Both conserved end residues are trimmed from each CDR3.

10	TRBV19	TRBJ1-5	ASGRGDQPQH
13	TRBV5-1	TRBJ2-7	ASSLEGTGYDEQY
14	TRBV4-1	TRBJ2-7	ASSLEMGGISYEQY
10	TRBV7-9	TRBJ1-5	ASSLRGQPQH
12	TRBV7-6	TRBJ1-2	ASSPTGPNYGYT
11	TRBV2	TRBJ1-1	ASRVTGISEAF
15	TRBV28	TRBJ1-5	ASSLGQGVPSNQPQH
11	TRBV10-2	TRBJ1-2	ASSDNQIYGYT
13	TRBV15	TRBJ1-1	ATSRDRGGLTEAF
12	TRBV4-3	TRBJ1-2	ASSQVGGSHGYT
13	TRBV2	TRBJ2-2	ASSTSGAYTGELF
13	TRBV5-1	TRBJ2-2	ASSLERANTGELF
12	TRBV7-2	TRBJ2-3	ASSPGISTDTQY
12	TRBV27	TRBJ2-7	ASSLRDRPNEQY
12	TRBV30	TRBJ1-1	AWSRTGVNTEAF
12	TRBV19	TRBJ2-7	ASQRRDRDDEQY
13	TRBV5-1	TRBJ2-2	ASSSGQGENGELF
11	TRBV5-6	TRBJ2-3	ASSLVGTDTQY
14	TRBV30	TRBJ2-2	AWSKVAGEGTGELF
12	TRBV28	TRBJ2-2	ASSLGPAGGELF
14	TRBV30	TRBJ2-2	ACQGLAGGNTGELF
15	TRBV9	TRBJ2-6	ASSVAFWASGANVLT
12	TRBV7-2	TRBJ2-7	ASSPMTGEYEQY
13	TRBV7-2	TRBJ2-7	ASSLPTGGPGEQY
15	TRBV7-9	TRBJ2-7	ASSLPKQGEAAYEQY
8	TRBV29-1	TRBJ2-7	SVQGYEQY
11	TRBV5-1	TRBJ1-4	ASSRGVNEKLF
12	TRBV6-1	TRBJ1-1	ASSEVGGYAEAF
14	TRBV12-2	TRBJ2-2	ASRSREGRSTGELF
11	TRBV6-5	TRBJ2-5	ASSPGGQETQY